Listed below are T cell receptor beta chains from one sample, sequenced in a study of blood T cell repertoires in COVID-19. TCRdb's copy holds only in-frame clones and misses some; the assay was immunoSEQ multiplex PCR. The sample includes about 400,000 clones, roughly 90% of them seen just once. The sequencing input was PBMCs or T cells enriched from blood (not recorded which). The receptor source for this set is a young woman who had recovered from COVID-19. The CDR3 runs from the conserved cysteine through the conserved F or W. Fields, in order: CDR3 protein, CDR3 DNA, V gene, clone size, J gene, D gene. The D gene is left open where the match is weak. Some rows mark clone size as missing; the rest say once, few, many or name a class of expanded clone.

CASSFGLADTQYF | TGTGCCAGCAGCTTCGGACTAGCAGATACGCAGTATTTT | TRBV11-3 | . | TRBJ2-3 | TRBD2
CASSSAGGARLYGQPQHF | TGTGCCAGCAGCTCCGCCGGAGGGGCGCGTTTGTATGGACAGCCCCAGCATTTT | TRBV5-8 | . | TRBJ1-5 | .
CASSLTHGSTDTQYF | TGTGCCAGCAGCCTCACCCACGGTAGCACAGATACGCAGTATTTT | TRBV7-3 | . | TRBJ2-3 | .
CASSQDEWREDGETQYF | TGTGCCAGCAGCCAAGATGAGTGGCGGGAGGACGGTGAGACCCAGTACTTC | TRBV3-1/TRBV3-2 | . | TRBJ2-5 | TRBD2
CASRMWGDAYGYTF | TGTGCCAGCAGGATGTGGGGAGACGCTTATGGCTACACCTTC | TRBV27 | once | TRBJ1-2 | .
CASTTTGQGGYTF | TGTGCCAGTACCACGACAGGGCAGGGAGGCTACACCTTC | TRBV19 | . | TRBJ1-2 | TRBD1
CASSPPSSGGWGAKNIQYF | TGTGCCAGCAGCCCACCTTCTAGCGGGGGGTGGGGCGCCAAAAACATTCAGTACTTC | TRBV7-9 | once | TRBJ2-4 | TRBD2
CASSPTGDGGNQPQHF | TGCGCCAGCAGCCCTACAGGGGATGGAGGCAATCAGCCCCAGCATTTT | TRBV4-1 | . | TRBJ1-5 | TRBD1
CASSVGQPLAKNIQYF | TGTGCCAGCAGCGTGGGACAGCCTCTAGCCAAAAACATTCAGTACTTC | TRBV5-4 | . | TRBJ2-4 | TRBD1
CASSPPAGQGLYSPLHF | TGTGCCAGCTCACCACCCGCGGGACAGGGGCTCTATTCACCCCTCCACTTT | TRBV18 | once | TRBJ1-6 | TRBD1
CASSFFSRGGTEAFF | TGCGCCAGCAGCTTCTTCAGTCGAGGGGGCACTGAAGCTTTCTTT | TRBV5-1 | few | TRBJ1-1 | .
CASWGRGREQYF | TGTGCCAGCTGGGGGCGCGGAAGGGAGCAGTACTTC | TRBV21-1 | once | TRBJ2-7 | .
CASSPQGVEKLFF | TGTGCCAGCAGTCCTCAGGGGGTCGAAAAACTGTTTTTT | TRBV2 | . | TRBJ1-4 | TRBD1
CASSLSAVLAGRETQYF | TGTGCCAGCAGCTTAAGTGCAGTTCTAGCGGGACGGGAGACCCAGTACTTC | TRBV7-2 | . | TRBJ2-5 | TRBD2
CASHRSQNNQPQHF | TGTGCCAGCCACAGGTCCCAGAACAATCAGCCCCAGCATTTT | TRBV2 | once | TRBJ1-5 | .
CASTQRDSPWTEAFF | TGTGCCAGTACTCAAAGGGACAGCCCATGGACTGAAGCTTTCTTT | TRBV19 | . | TRBJ1-1 | TRBD1
CASRPPQGTGNTEAFF | TGTGCCAGCAGACCCCCCCAGGGGACGGGGAACACTGAAGCTTTCTTT | TRBV6-6 | . | TRBJ1-1 | .
CASSLTGLGGYEQYF | TGTGCCAGCAGTCTTACGGGGTTGGGCGGGTACGAGCAGTACTTC | TRBV27 | . | TRBJ2-7 | .
CASSTQNRGPGYTF | TGTGCCAGTAGTACCCAGAACAGGGGGCCTGGCTACACCTTC | TRBV19 | . | TRBJ1-2 | TRBD1
CASSHTTPPNEQYF | TGCGCCAGCAGCCACACAACCCCCCCGAACGAGCAGTACTTC | TRBV4-3 | . | TRBJ2-7 | .
CSASFRALYNEQFF | TGCAGTGCTAGTTTCAGGGCGCTCTACAATGAGCAGTTCTTC | TRBV20-1 | . | TRBJ2-1 | .
CASSLPPLAGVRNEQFF | TGTGCCAGCAGCTTACCCCCGCTAGCGGGAGTTCGCAATGAGCAGTTCTTC | TRBV13 | . | TRBJ2-1 | TRBD2
CASSDISGQGAAGYTF | TGTGCCAGCAGCGACATTTCCGGACAGGGGGCGGCGGGCTACACCTTC | TRBV7-9 | . | TRBJ1-2 | TRBD1
CAWGPSEEETQYF | TGTGCCTGGGGGCCGAGCGAGGAAGAGACCCAGTACTTC | TRBV30 | . | TRBJ2-5 | .
CASSLGDRDMETQYF | TGTGCCAGCAGTCTGGGGGACAGGGATATGGAGACCCAGTACTTC | TRBV28 | . | TRBJ2-5 | TRBD1
CAWSAGQDNSPLHF | TGTGCCTGGAGTGCAGGACAGGATAATTCACCCCTCCACTTT | TRBV30 | once | TRBJ1-6 | TRBD1
CASSRGTGNEQFF | TGTGCCAGCAGTCGTGGGACAGGCAATGAGCAGTTCTTC | TRBV7-3 | . | TRBJ2-1 | TRBD1
CASQLSGEQFF | TGTGCCAGCCAGCTTAGCGGTGAGCAGTTCTTC | TRBV5-4 | . | TRBJ2-1 | .
CASSEEWWDRGSEQYF | TGTGCCAGCAGTGAAGAGTGGTGGGACAGGGGGAGCGAGCAGTACTTC | TRBV6-1 | . | TRBJ2-7 | TRBD1
CASSLYEASGEQYF | TGTGCCAGCAGCTTATATGAAGCCTCAGGGGAGCAGTACTTC | TRBV7-9 | few | TRBJ2-7 | .